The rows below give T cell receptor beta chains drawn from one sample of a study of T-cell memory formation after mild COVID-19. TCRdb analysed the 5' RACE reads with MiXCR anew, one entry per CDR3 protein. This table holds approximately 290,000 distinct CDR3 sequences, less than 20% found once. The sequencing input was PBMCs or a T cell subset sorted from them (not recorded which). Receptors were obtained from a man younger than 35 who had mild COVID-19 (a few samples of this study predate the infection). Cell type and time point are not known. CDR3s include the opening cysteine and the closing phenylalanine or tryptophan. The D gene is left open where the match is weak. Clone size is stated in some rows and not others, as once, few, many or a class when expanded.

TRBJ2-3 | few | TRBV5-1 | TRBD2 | CASIAGTSGTDTQYF | TGCGCCAGCATTGCCGGGACTAGCGGCACAGATACGCAGTATTTT
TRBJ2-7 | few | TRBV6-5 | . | CASSIDRHYEQYF | TGTGCCAGCAGTATAGACAGACACTACGAGCAGTACTTC
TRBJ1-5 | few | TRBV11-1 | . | CASSLSDYQPQHF | TGTGCCAGCAGCTTATCCGACTATCAGCCCCAGCATTTT
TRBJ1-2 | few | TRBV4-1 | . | CASSQVSASNYGYTF | TGCGCCAGCAGCCAGGTCTCCGCAAGTAACTATGGCTACACCTTC
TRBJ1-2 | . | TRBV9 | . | CASSVGKDSWAGSYTF | TGTGCCAGCAGCGTAGGTAAAGACAGTTGGGCGGGTAGCTACACCTTC
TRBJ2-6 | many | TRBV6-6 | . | CASSPAAGANVLTF | TGTGCCAGCAGTCCGGCTGCTGGGGCCAACGTCCTGACTTTC
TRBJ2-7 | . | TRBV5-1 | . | CASSLYVGGEQYF | TGCGCCAGCAGCTTGTACGTGGGGGGCGAGCAGTACTTC
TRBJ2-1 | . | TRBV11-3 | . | CASSSEYSYNEQFF | TGTGCCAGCAGCTCAGAGTACTCCTACAATGAGCAGTTCTTC
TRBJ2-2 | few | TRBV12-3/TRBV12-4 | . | CASSLKAGSNTGELFF | TGTGCCAGCAGTTTAAAGGCGGGTTCGAACACCGGGGAGCTGTTTTTT
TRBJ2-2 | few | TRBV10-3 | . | CAISESGAYAGELFF | TGTGCCATCAGTGAGTCCGGGGCTTATGCCGGGGAGCTGTTTTTT
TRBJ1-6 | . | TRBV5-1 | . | CASSLDLDTPLHF | TGCGCCAGCAGCTTGGATCTGGATACACCCCTCCACTTT
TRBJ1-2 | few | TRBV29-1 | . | CSAGPQGRHYGYTF | TGCAGCGCTGGTCCGCAGGGGAGGCACTATGGCTACACCTTC
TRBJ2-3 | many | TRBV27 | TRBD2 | CASRSGGVSTDTQYF | TGTGCCAGCCGAAGCGGGGGGGTAAGCACAGATACGCAGTATTTT
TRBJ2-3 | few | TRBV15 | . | CATSVKGRGVDTQYF | TGTGCCACCAGCGTAAAGGGAAGGGGAGTAGATACGCAGTATTTT
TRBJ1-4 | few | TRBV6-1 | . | CASRTPGSLNEKLFF | TGTGCCAGCAGGACCCCAGGGAGCCTTAATGAAAAACTGTTTTTT
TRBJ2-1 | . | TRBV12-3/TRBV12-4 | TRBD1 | CASSLGDRANNEQFF | TGTGCCAGCAGTTTAGGGGACAGGGCGAACAATGAGCAGTTCTTC
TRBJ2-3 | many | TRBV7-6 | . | CASSRYHTDTQYF | TGTGCCAGCAGCCGATACCACACAGATACGCAGTATTTT
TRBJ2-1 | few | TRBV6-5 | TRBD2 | CASSTSGGANEQFF | TGTGCCAGCAGTACCAGCGGGGGGGCCAATGAGCAGTTCTTC
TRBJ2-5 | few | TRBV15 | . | CATSLPAGQETQYF | TGTGCCACCAGCCTGCCGGCTGGGCAAGAGACCCAGTACTTC
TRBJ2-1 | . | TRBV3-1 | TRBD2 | CASSQPGGYNEQFF | TGTGCCAGCAGCCAACCGGGGGGGTACAATGAGCAGTTCTTC
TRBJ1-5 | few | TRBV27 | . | CALNEVISNQPQHF | TGTGCCCTAAACGAAGTAATTAGCAATCAGCCCCAGCATTTT
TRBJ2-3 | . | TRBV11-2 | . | CASSLGRGPTDTQYF | TGTGCCAGCAGCTTAGGGCGGGGACCCACAGATACGCAGTATTTT